This T cell receptor (beta chain) was obtained from a study of blood T cell repertoires in COVID-19. Study at large: Spain, Italy and the United States supplied samples that represented acute and convalescent COVID-19. PBMCs, B-cell-depleted T cells, or T cells provided the cDNA or gDNA that made up the material.

A single count supports this clone. Germline CDR1 is SGHNT and CDR2 is YYREEE (reference sequence). This CDR3 has 16 residues. Trimming pared 0 bases from V and 3 bases from J, leaving 13 bases between. Profiled with immunoSEQ multiplex PCR; TCRdb holds only in-frame clones, not every one. The sample has 30,000 or so clones, about 70% seen once. The chain joins TRBV5-4 to TRBJ1-3; weak D call: TRBD1 (6 bases). The clonotype comes from a human donor in a cohort sampled during active COVID-19. Sequencing was done on a sample of peripheral blood. The CDR3 DNA reads as TGTGCCAGCAGCTTGGCCCGGGGGGCAGGTGGAAACACCATATATTTT. It codes for CASSLARGAGGNTIYF. Together with reference TRBV5-4 and TRBJ1-3, the CDR3 gives the full variable domain: ETGVTQSPTHLIKTRGQQVTLRCSSQSGHNTVSWYQQALGQGPQFIFQYYREEENGRGNFPPRFSGLQFPNYSSELNVNALELDDSALYLCASSLARGAGGNTIYFGEGSWLTVV.